This TCR beta chain derives from a study of CD8 T cells in Susac syndrome. This CDR3 region has 15 residues. V lost 1 base to trimming and J lost 0 bases, with 9 bases between them. CDR1 and CDR2 (germline): SEHNR, FQNEAQ (reference sequence). An input of about 0.5 to 1 ug of RNA was subjected to reverse transcription using random hexamers. MiXCR, run by TCRdb on the immunoSEQ multiplex PCR reads, gives a single entry per CDR3 protein. The sample gives 150,000 to 200,000 distinct CDR3 sequences, around 94% of which show up once; almost 0.095% is in the top ten. The chain carries TRBV7-9 and TRBJ1-1; D uncertain. This TCR derives from a human donor with multiple sclerosis. Source material: CD4+ T cells from PBMCs. This chain's CDR3 is CASSLVGRMNTEAFF. The CDR3 nucleotides are TGTGCCAGCAGCTTAGTGGGTCGGATGAACACTGAAGCTTTCTTT.